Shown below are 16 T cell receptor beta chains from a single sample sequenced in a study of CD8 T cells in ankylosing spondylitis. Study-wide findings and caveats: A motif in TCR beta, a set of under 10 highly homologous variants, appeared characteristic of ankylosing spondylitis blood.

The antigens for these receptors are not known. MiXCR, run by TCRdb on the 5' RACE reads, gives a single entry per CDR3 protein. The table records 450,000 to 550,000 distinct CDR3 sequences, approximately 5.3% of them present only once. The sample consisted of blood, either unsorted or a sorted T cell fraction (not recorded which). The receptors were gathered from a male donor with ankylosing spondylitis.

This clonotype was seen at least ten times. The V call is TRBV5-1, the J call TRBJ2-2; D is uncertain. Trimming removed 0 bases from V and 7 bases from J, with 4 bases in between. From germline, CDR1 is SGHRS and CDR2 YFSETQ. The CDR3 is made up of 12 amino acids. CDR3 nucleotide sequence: TGCGCCAGCAGCTTGGATGGCGGGGAGCTGTTTTTT. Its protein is CASSLDGGELFF.

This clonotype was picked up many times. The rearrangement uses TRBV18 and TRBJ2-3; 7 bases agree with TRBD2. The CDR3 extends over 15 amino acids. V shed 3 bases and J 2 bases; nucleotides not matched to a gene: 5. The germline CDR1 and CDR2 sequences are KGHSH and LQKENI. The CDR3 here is CASSPLSGNTDTQYF. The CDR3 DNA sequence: TGTGCCAGCTCACCTCTCAGCGGGAACACAGATACGCAGTATTTT.

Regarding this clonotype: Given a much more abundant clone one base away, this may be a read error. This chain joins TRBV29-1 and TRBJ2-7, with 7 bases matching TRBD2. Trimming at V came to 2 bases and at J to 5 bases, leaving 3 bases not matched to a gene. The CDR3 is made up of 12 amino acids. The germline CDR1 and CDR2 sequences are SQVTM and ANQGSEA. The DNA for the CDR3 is TGCAGCGTTGAACCGGGGGGAGACGAGCAGTACTTC. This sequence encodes CSVEPGGDEQYF.

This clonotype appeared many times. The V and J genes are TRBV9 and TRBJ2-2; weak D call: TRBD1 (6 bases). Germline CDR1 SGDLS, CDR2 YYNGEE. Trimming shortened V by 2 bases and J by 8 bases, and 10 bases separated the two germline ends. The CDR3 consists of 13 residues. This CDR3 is CASSVTGRGELFF. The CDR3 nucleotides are TGTGCCAGCAGCGTGACAGGAAGGGGGGAGCTGTTTTTT.

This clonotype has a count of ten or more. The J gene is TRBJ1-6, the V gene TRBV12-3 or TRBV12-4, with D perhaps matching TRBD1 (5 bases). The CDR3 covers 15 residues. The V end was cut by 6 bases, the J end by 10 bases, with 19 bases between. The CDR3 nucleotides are TGTGCCAGCAGCCCGCTCGGGACTAGGCTGTCACCCCTCCACTTT. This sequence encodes CASSPLGTRLSPLHF.

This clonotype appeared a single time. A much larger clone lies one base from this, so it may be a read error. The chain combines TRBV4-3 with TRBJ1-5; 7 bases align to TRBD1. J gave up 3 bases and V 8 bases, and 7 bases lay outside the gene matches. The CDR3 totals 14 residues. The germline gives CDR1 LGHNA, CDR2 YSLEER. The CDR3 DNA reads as TGCGCCAGCGGCCGGGGGACAGCCAATCAGCCCCAGCATTTT. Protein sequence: CASGRGTANQPQHF.

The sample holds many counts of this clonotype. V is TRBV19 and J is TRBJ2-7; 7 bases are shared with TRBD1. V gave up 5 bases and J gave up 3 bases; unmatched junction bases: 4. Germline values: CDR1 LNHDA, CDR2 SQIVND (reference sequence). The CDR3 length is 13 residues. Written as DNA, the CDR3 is TGTGCCAGTAGTCGGGACAGAAACTACGAGCAGTACTTC. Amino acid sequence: CASSRDRNYEQYF.

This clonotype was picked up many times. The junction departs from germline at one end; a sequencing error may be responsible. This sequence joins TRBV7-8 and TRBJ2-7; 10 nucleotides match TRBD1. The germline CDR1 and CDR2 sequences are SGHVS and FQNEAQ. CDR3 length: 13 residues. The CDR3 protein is CASSLGTGDRGNF. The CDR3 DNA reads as TGTGCCAGCAGCTTGGGTACTGGGGACAGGGGAAACTTC.

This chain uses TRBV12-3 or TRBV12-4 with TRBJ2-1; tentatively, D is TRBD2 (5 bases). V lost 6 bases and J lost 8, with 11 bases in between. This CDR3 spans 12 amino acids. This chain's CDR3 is CASRQRGDEQFF. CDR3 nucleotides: TGTGCCAGCAGGCAACGGGGAGATGAGCAGTTCTTC.

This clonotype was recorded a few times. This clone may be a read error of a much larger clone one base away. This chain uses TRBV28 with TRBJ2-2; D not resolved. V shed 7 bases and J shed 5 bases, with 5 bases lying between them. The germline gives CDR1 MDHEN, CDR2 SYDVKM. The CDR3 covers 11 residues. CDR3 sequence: CASTLTGELFF. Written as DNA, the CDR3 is TGTGCCAGCACCTTAACCGGGGAGCTGTTTTTT.

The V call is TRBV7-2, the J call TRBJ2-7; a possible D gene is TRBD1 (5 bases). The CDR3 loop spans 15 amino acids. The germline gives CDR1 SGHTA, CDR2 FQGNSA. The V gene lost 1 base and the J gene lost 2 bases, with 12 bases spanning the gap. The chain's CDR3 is CASSLVGDSTYEQYF. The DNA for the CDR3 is TGTGCCAGCAGCTTAGTAGGAGACAGCACCTACGAGCAGTACTTC.

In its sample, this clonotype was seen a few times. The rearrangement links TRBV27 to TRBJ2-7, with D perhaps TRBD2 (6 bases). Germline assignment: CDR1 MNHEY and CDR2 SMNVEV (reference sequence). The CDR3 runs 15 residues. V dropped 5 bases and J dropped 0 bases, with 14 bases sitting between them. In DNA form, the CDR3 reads TGTGCCAGCAGTAAGCTAGCGCGGCCCTCCTACGAGCAGTACTTC. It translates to CASSKLARPSYEQYF.

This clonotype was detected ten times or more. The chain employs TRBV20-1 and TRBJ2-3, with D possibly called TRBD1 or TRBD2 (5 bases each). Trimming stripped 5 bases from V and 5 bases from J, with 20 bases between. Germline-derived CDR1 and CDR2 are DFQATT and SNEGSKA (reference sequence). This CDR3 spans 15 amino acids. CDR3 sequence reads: CSAGGPTRSQDTQYF. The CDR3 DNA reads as TGCAGTGCTGGGGGACCGACCCGCTCCCAAGATACGCAGTATTTT.

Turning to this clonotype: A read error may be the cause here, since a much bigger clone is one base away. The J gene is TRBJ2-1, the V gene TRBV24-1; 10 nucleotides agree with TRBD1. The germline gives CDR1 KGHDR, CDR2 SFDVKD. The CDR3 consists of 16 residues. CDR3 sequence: CPTSDPGTGAKNEQFF. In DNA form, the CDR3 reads TGTCCCACCAGTGACCCCGGGACAGGGGCGAAGAATGAGCAGTTCTTC.

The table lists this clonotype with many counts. CDR3 sequence (DNA): TGCAGTGCTAGAGAGGGGGGCCAGCCCCAGCATTTT. Protein sequence: CSAREGGQPQHF. J is TRBJ1-5 and V is TRBV20-1; D may be TRBD1 (6 bases). The germline V gene has CDR1 DFQATT and CDR2 SNEGSKA (reference sequence). The CDR3 is 12 amino acids. Deletions cut 0 bases from V and 7 bases from J, with 7 bases between.

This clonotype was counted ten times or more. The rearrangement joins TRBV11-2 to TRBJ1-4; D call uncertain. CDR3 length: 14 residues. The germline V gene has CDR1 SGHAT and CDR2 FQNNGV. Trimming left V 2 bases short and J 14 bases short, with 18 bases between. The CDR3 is CASSLWGRTRRLFF. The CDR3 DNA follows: TGTGCCAGCAGCTTATGGGGTCGGACCCGGCGGCTGTTTTTT.